This section outlines one T cell receptor beta chain sequence together with its context. Its antigen is unidentified. The data were taken from a study of T cell repertoires in cytomegalovirus infection. J lost 2 bases, V lost 6 bases, and 18 bases had no gene match. The germline V gene encodes CDR1 DFQATT and CDR2 SNEGSKA (reference sequence). CDR3 length: 17 amino acids. TCRdb independently ran MiXCR on the reads; one entry per CDR3 protein. Among about 900,000 distinct CDR3 sequences listed, roughly 30% were seen once. Whole-study findings and limits: Dominant in the ex vivo response were TCR beta clonotypes restricted by HLA-C and specific for CMV.

Sequences were derived from cultured CD8+ T cells from PBMCs, sampled from culture after CMV antigen stimulation. The V call is TRBV20-1, the J call TRBJ2-5; 7 bases align to TRBD2. The receptor was derived from a human donor in good health (CMV status not recorded). Some clones in this sample may be carry-over from other donors' samples. CDR3 in amino acids: CSAPRRVRDYQQETQYF. CDR3 DNA: TGCAGTGCCCCCCGTCGCGTTCGGGACTACCAACAAGAGACCCAGTACTTC.